The T cell receptor beta chain described here comes from a study of blood T cell repertoires in COVID-19 (TCRdb year 2020). About the study as a whole: The collaborator samples originated in the United States, Italy and Spain and spanned the acute and convalescent phases of COVID-19. The material from the prospective study consisted of cDNA or gDNA derived from T cells, B-cell-depleted T cells, or PBMCs. Deeply sampled blood TCRbeta repertoires from subjects exposed to, actively infected with, or recovered from COVID-19 were included in the dataset. The repertoires were made available in a free public database intended to serve as a resource for research on the immune response to SARS-CoV-2. Samples were obtained from the ongoing ImmuneRACE study (first 160 participants) and from over 1,000 subjects provided by 6 global collaborators. Nearly every sample came with metadata listing a de-identified subject ID, COVID-19 status, age in years and sex. Where available, HLA class I and class II types were obtained from metadata supplied by the sample provider rather than from assay-based typing.

TCRbeta CDR3 regions were amplified from genomic DNA by means of the immunoSEQ Assay, a bias-controlled multiplex PCR. Under the source paper's analysis protocol: Within the assay, amplification of reference gene primers was used to estimate how many nucleated cells each sample contained. Sequence reads were collapsed and filtered to measure the absolute abundance of every unique TCRbeta CDR3 rearrangement. Productive Simpson clonality was computed per sample as the square root of Simpson's diversity index over productive rearrangements. As stored in TCRdb, this immuneACCESS dataset retains in-frame rearrangements with V and J assigned. A fraction of the clones does not appear; measured against another copy, unresolved V genes explain less than half of the discrepancy, and the remainder lacks a known reason. That table gives V, J and clone size, and the DNA gave D and trimming. The sample yields 300,000 to 350,000 clones; roughly 88% were counted once. 2.2% of the sample goes to the ten largest clones.

Participants in the prospective study were aged about 18 to 95 years, lived in 20 to 30 United States geographic areas, and enrolled through a virtual design. In the prospective study, participants were assigned to cohorts based on the clinical history participants reported in a screening survey and a study questionnaire. Recovered participants in ImmuneRACE Cohort 3 were defined as having two consecutive negative NP/OP PCR tests, clearance from a healthcare professional, or resolution of symptoms. In the prospective study, whole blood, serum and a nasopharyngeal or oropharyngeal swab were collected from each participant by mobile phlebotomists. Participants in the prospective study had the option to provide additional blood draws and questionnaires over a roughly 2-month period. Before DNA extraction, blood samples from the prospective study were shipped at room temperature or frozen. The CDR3 covers 13 residues, taking in both the cysteine and the phenylalanine. Only the CDR3 portion is preserved as DNA: 39 bases, with reading frame beginning at the first base. Between the V and J ends, shortened by 4 bases and 2 bases respectively, the junction contains 9 bases. The germline V gene provides CDR1 SGHRS and CDR2 YFSETQ.

Worth noting for this clone: Its antigen is still unknown. No quality values exist for individual bases; no much larger clone is one base distant.

Study-wide conclusions, independent of this receptor: Clinical and demographic metadata were provided uncurated, with the amount varying by source and participant.

The chain is assembled from TRBV5-1 and TRBJ1-2, with the D gene not clear enough to name. The source material was PBMCs or T cells enriched from blood (not recorded which). This receptor was identified in a man aged 25-40 years who had recovered from COVID-19. The CDR3 reads CASSPLQNYGYTF. The sequence in DNA is TGCGCCAGCAGCCCTTTACAGAACTATGGCTACACCTTC. Supplemented by the reference TRBV5-1 and TRBJ1-2 proteins around the CDR3, the complete variable domain is KAGVTQTPRYLIKTRGQQVTLSCSPISGHRSVSWYQQTPGQGLQFLFEYFSETQRNKGNFPGRFSGRQFSNSRSEMNVSTLELGDSALYLCASSPLQNYGYTFGSGTRLTVV.